The TCR beta chain described here comes from a study of technical replicates of blood from a handful of donors. Losses at the gene ends were 4 bases for V and 2 bases for J; bases not matched to a gene: 5. Germline values: CDR1 SGHKS, CDR2 YYEKEE (reference sequence). The CDR3 contains 16 residues. The method was immunoSEQ multiplex PCR; TCRdb's version includes in-frame clones alone and lacks a portion of them. This table holds roughly 68,000 clones, 70% to 90% found once. The sequence was obtained from a human donor in good health. Some clones in this sample may be carry-over from other donors' samples. This rearrangement joins TRBV5-5 to TRBJ2-5; 13 nucleotides agree with TRBD2. The sample consisted of PBMCs. The CDR3 DNA follows: TGTGCCAGCAGCCCAGGGACTAGCGGGGTACAAGAGACCCAGTACTTC. Its translation: CASSPGTSGVQETQYF. The full variable domain, its missing parts supplied by reference TRBV5-5 and TRBJ2-5, is DAGVTQSPTHLIKTRGQQVTLRCSPISGHKSVSWYQQVLGQGPQFIFQYYEKEERGRGNFPDRFSARQFPNYSSELNVNALLLGDSALYLCASSPGTSGVQETQYFGPGTRLLVL.